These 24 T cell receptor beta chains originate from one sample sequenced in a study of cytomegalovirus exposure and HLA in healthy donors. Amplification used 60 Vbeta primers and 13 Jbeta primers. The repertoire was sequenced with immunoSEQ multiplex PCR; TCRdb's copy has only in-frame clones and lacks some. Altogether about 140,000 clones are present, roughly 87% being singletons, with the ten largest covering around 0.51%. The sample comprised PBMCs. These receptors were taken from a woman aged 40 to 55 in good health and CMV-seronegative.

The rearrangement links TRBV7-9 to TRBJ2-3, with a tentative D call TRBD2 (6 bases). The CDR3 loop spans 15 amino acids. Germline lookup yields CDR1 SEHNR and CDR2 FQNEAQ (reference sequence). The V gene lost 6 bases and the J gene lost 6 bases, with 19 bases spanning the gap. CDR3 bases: TGTGCCAGCAGTTACTCCGGAGGGGATGGGGATACGCAGTATTTT. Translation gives CASSYSGGDGDTQYF.

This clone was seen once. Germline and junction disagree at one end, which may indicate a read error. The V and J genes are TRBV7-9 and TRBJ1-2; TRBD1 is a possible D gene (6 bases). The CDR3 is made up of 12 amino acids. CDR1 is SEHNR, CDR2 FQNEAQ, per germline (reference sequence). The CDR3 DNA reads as TGTTCCAGCAGCCTCCAGACAGGAGGCTACACCTTC. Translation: CSSSLQTGGYTF. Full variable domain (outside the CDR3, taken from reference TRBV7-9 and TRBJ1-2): DTGVSQNPRHKITKRGQNVTFRCDPISEHNRLYWYRQTLGQGPEFLTYFQNEAQLEKSRLLSDRFSAERPKGSFSTLEIQRTEQGDSAMYLCSSSLQTGGYTFGSGTRLTVV.

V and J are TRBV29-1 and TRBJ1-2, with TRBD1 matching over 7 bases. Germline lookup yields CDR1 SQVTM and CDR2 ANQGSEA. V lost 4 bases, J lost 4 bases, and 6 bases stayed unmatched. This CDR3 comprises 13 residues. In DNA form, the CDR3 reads TGCAGCGTTGGCTCATCAGGGGGCTATGGCTACACCTTC. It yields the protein CSVGSSGGYGYTF.

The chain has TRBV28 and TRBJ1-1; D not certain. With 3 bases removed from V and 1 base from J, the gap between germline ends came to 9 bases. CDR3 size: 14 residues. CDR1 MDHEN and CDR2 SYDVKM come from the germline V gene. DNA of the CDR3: TGTGCCAGCAGTTTGCGACCAGGGAACACTGAAGCTTTCTTT. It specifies CASSLRPGNTEAFF. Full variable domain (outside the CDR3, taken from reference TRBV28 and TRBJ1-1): DVKVTQSSRYLVKRTGEKVFLECVQDMDHENMFWYRQDPGLGLRLIYFSYDVKMKEKGDIPEGYSVSREKKERFSLILESASTNQTSMYLCASSLRPGNTEAFFGQGTRLTVV.

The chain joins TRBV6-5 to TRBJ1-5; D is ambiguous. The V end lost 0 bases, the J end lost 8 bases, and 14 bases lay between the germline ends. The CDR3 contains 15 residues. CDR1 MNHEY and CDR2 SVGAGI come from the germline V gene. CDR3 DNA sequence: TGTGCCAGCAGTTACTCTGAGGGTGTTTACGAGCCCCAGCATTTT. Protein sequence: CASSYSEGVYEPQHF.

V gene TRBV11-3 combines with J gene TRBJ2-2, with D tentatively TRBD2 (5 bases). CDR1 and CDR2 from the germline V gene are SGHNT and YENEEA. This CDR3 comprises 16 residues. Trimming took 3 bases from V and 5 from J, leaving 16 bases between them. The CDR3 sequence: CASSFSTGGLTGELFF. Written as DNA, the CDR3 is TGTGCCAGCAGCTTTTCCACCGGAGGACTTACCGGGGAGCTGTTTTTT.

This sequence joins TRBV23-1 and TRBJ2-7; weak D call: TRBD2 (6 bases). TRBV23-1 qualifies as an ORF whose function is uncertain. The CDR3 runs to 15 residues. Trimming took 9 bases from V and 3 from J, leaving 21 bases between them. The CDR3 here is CARDSGTRRGYEQYF. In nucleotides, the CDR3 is TGCGCCAGGGATTCCGGGACCCGGAGGGGCTACGAGCAGTACTTC.

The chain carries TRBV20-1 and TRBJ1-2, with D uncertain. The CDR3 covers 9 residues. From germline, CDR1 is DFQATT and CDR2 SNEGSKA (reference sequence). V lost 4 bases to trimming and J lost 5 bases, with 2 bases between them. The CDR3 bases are TGCAGTGCTACTTATGGCTACACCTTC. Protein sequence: CSATYGYTF.

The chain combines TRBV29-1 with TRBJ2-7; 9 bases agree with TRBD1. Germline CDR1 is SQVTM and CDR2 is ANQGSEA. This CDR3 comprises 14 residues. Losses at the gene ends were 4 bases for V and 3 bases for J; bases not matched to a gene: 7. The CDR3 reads CSVVAGQGFYEQYF. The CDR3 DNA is TGCAGCGTTGTTGCCGGACAGGGGTTCTACGAGCAGTACTTC.

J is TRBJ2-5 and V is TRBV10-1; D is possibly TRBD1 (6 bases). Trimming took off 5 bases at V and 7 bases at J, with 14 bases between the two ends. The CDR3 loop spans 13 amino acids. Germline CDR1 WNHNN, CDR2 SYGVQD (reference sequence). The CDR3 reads CASSLQGKGTQYF. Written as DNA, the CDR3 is TGCGCCAGCAGTTTACAGGGAAAGGGGACCCAGTACTTC.

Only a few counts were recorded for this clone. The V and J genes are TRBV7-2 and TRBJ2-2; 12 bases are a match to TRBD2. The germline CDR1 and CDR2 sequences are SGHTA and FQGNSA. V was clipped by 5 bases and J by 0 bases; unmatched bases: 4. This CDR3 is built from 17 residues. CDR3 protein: CASSPWTSGTNTGELFF. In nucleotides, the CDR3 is TGTGCCAGCAGCCCCTGGACTAGCGGGACGAACACCGGGGAGCTGTTTTTT.

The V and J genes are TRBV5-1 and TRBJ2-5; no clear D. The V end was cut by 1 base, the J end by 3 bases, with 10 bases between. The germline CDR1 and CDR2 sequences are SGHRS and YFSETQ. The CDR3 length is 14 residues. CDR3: CASSLFGQKETQYF. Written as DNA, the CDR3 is TGCGCCAGCAGCTTGTTTGGGCAGAAAGAGACCCAGTACTTC.

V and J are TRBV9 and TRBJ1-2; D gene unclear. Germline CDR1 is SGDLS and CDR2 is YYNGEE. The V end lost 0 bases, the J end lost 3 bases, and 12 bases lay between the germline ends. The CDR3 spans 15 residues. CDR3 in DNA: TGTGCCAGCAGCGTAGCTCCGGGATCGGACTATGGCTACACCTTC. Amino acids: CASSVAPGSDYGYTF.

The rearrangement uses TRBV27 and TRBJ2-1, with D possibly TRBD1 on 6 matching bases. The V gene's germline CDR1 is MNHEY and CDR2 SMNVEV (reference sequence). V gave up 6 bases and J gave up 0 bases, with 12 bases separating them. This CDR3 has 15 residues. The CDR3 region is CASSQDRPSYNEQFF. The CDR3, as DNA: TGTGCCAGCAGCCAGGACAGACCCTCCTACAATGAGCAGTTCTTC.

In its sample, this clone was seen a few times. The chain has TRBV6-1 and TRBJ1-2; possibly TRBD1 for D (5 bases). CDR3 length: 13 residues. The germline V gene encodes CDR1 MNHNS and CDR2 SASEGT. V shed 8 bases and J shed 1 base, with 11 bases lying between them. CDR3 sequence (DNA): TGTGCCAGCGCGCCCGGGGGTAACTATGGCTACACCTTC. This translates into CASAPGGNYGYTF.

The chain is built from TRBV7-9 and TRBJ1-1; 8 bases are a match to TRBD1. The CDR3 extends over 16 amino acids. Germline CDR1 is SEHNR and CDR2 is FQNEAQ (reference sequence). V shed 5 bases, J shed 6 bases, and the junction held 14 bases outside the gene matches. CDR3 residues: CASSVPDRDWGAEAFF. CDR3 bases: TGTGCCAGCAGCGTCCCGGACAGGGATTGGGGCGCTGAAGCTTTCTTT.

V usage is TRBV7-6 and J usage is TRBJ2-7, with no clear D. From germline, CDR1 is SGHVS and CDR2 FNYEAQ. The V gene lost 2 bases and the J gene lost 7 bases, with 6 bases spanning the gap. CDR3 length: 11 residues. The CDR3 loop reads CASSLSREQYF. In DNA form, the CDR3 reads TGTGCCAGCAGCTTATCCCGGGAGCAGTACTTC.

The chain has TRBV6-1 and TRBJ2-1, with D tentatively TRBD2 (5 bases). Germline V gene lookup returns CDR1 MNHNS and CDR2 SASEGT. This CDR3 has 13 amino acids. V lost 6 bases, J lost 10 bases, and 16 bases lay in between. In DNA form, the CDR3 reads TGTGCCAGCAGGGGAGAGCGTTGGACGGAGCAGTTCTTC. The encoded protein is CASRGERWTEQFF.

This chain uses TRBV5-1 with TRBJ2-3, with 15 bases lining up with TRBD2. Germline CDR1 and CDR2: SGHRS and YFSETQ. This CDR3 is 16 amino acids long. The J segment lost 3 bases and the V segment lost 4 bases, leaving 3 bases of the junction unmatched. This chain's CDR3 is CASSQGLAGGTDTQYF. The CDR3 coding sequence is TGCGCCAGCAGCCAAGGACTAGCGGGGGGGACAGATACGCAGTATTTT.

CDR3 in amino acids: CASSLLAGYTTYEQYF. CDR3 DNA sequence: TGTGCCAGCAGCTTGCTAGCGGGTTATACCACCTACGAGCAGTACTTC. The gene calls are TRBV5-6 and TRBJ2-7; 8 bases agree with TRBD2. With 1 base clipped from V and 2 bases from J, the junction kept 8 bases outside the gene matches. This CDR3 is 16 amino acids long. Germline V gene lookup returns CDR1 SGHDT and CDR2 YYEEEE.

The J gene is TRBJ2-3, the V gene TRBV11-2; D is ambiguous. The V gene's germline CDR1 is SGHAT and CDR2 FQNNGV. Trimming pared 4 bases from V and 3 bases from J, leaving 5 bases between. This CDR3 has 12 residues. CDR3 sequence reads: CASSSSTDTQYF. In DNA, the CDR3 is TGTGCCAGCAGCTCCAGTACAGATACGCAGTATTTT.

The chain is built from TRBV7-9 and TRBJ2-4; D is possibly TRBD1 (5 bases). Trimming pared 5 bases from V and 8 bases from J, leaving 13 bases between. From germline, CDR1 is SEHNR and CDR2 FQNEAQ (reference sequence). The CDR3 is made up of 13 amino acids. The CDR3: CASSLNLGDIQYF. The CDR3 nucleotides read TGTGCCAGCAGCCTCAATTTAGGGGACATTCAGTACTTC.

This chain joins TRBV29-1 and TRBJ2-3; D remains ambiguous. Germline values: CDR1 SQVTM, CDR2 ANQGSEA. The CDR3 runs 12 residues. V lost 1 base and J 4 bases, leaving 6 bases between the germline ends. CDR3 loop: CSVEVQSDTQYF. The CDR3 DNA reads TGCAGCGTTGAAGTACAGTCAGATACGCAGTATTTT.

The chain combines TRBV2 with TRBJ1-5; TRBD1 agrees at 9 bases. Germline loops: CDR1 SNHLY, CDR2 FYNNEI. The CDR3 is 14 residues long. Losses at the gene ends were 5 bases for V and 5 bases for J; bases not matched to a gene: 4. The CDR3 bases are TGTGCCAGCAGTAACAGGGGGCGAGATCAGCCCCAGCATTTT. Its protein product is CASSNRGRDQPQHF.